This T cell receptor (beta chain) derives from a study of shared clonotypes between healthy human individuals. General observations from the study: Sorted-subset sequencing, rarefaction showed, was incomplete despite large depth. It was anticipated that sequencing depth would influence how many clonotypes donors shared.

The CDR3 loop spans 14 amino acids. The germline V and J ends were trimmed by 2 bases and 3 bases, with 7 bases remaining between them. The V gene's germline CDR1 is MNHNS and CDR2 SASEGT. The test was conducted at deep level. Assay: immunoSEQ multiplex PCR; the TCRdb copy retains only in-frame clones and omits some. This sample has about 1.1 million clones, with about 80% found just once. Note on this clone: Its antigen is undetermined.

This clonotype was obtained from a man aged 18 to 30 in good health. Some clones in this sample may be carry-over from other donors' samples. The sample comprised memory CD4+ T cells from PBMCs. As for subset: CD45RA-negative fraction. The chain joins TRBV6-1 to TRBJ2-2; no firm D call. DNA for the CDR3: TGTGCCAGCAGTGAACATTATGACACCGGGGAGCTGTTTTTT. Encoded protein: CASSEHYDTGELFF.